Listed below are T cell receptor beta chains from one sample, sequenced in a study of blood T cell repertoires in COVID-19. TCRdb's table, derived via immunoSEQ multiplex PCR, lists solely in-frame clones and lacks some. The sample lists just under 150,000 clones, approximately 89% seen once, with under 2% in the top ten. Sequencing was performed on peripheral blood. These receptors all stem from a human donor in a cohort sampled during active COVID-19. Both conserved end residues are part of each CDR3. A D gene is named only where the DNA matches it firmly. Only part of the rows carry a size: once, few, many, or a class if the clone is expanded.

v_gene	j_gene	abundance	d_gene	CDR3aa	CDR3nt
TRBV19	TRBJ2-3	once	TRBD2	CASSISASGGVDTQYF	TGTGCCAGTAGTATTTCGGCTAGCGGGGGTGTAGATACGCAGTATTTT
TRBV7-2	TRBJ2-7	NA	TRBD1	CASSLVQGMAEQYF	TGTGCCAGCAGCTTAGTACAGGGGATGGCCGAGCAGTACTTC
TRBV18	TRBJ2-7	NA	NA	CASSPSQGLFGEQYF	TGTGCCAGCTCACCATCACAGGGATTGTTTGGGGAGCAGTACTTC
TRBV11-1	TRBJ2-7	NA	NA	CASSLDDLGGTYEQYF	TGTGCCAGCAGCTTAGACGACCTCGGGGGTACGTACGAGCAGTACTTC
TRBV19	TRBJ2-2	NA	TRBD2	CASSISGGNTGELFF	TGTGCCAGTAGTATAAGCGGGGGGAACACCGGGGAGCTGTTTTTT
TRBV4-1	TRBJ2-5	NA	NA	CASSQSGTQYF	TGCGCCAGCAGCCAGTCGGGGACCCAGTACTTC
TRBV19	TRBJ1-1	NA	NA	CASSIHLNTEAFF	TGTGCCAGTAGTATCCATTTGAACACTGAAGCTTTCTTT
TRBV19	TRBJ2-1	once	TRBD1	CASSRTGYNEQFF	TGTGCCAGTAGTAGGACAGGGTACAATGAGCAGTTCTTC
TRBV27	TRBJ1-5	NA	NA	CASTGPSNQPQHF	TGTGCCAGCACAGGGCCCTCTAATCAGCCCCAGCATTTT
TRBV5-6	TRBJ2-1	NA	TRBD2	CASSPIFQRGSYNEQFF	TGTGCCAGCAGCCCCATTTTCCAGCGGGGCTCCTACAATGAGCAGTTCTTC
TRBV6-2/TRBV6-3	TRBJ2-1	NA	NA	CASSNPRLAYNEQFF	TGTGCCAGCAGTAACCCAAGACTAGCCTACAATGAGCAGTTCTTC
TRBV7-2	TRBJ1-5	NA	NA	CASSPTGLNQPQHF	TGTGCCAGCAGCCCGACAGGACTCAATCAGCCCCAGCATTTT
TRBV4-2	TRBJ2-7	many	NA	CASSQEVDSSYEQYF	TGTGCCAGCAGCCAAGAAGTGGACAGCTCCTACGAGCAGTACTTC
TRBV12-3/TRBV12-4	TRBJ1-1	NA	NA	CASSFGQNTEAFF	TGTGCCAGCAGTTTTGGGCAGAACACTGAAGCTTTCTTT
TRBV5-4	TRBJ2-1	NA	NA	CASSLDRAPYNEQFF	TGTGCCAGCAGCTTGGACAGGGCCCCCTACAATGAGCAGTTCTTC
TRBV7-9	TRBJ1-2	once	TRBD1	CASSSLRDRGNYGYTF	TGTGCCAGCAGCTCTCTCCGGGACAGGGGGAACTATGGCTACACCTTC
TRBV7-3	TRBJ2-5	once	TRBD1	CASSPPGQEETQYF	TGTGCCAGCAGCCCCCCGGGACAGGAAGAGACCCAGTACTTC
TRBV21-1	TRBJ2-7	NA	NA	CASSKDRHEQYF	TGTGCCAGCAGCAAAGACAGGCACGAGCAGTACTTC
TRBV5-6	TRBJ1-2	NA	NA	CASSPLETYGYTF	TGTGCCAGCAGCCCCTTAGAGACTTATGGCTACACCTTC
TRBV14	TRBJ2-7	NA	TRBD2	CASSHGLAGNYEQYF	TGTGCCAGCAGCCATGGACTAGCGGGGAACTACGAGCAGTACTTC
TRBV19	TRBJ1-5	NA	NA	CASSIDRGSSQHF	TGTGCCAGTAGTATAGACCGGGGTAGTTCCCAGCATTTT
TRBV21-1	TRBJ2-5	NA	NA	CARQAGETQYF	TGTGCCAGACAAGCCGGGGAGACCCAGTACTTC
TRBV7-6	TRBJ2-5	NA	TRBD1	CASSQGQGRGETQYF	TGTGCCAGCAGCCAAGGACAGGGAAGGGGAGAGACCCAGTACTTC
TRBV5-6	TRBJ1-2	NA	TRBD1	CASSSLGQGSYGYTF	TGTGCCAGCAGCTCCCTCGGACAGGGGAGCTATGGCTACACCTTC
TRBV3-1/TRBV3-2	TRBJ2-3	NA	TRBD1	CASSPHRGPREDTQYF	TGTGCCAGCAGCCCTCACAGGGGCCCAAGAGAGGATACGCAGTATTTT
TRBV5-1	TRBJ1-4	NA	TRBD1	CASSPAGTGDEKLFF	TGCGCCAGCAGCCCGGCCGGGACAGGGGATGAAAAACTGTTTTTT
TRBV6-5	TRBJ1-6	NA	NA	CASSRGRGSPLHF	TGTGCCAGCAGCAGGGGTCGCGGTTCACCCCTCCACTTT
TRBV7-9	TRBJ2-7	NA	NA	CASSLDISYEQYF	TGTGCCAGCAGCTTAGACATCTCCTACGAGCAGTACTTC
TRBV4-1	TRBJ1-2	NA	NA	CASSQDDGVAYGYTF	TGCGCCAGCAGCCAAGATGATGGAGTCGCCTATGGCTACACCTTC
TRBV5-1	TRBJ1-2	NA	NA	CASSPDSYGYTF	TGCGCCAGCAGCCCGGACAGCTATGGCTACACCTTC
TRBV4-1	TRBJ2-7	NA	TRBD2	CASSPRERGGYEQYF	TGCGCCAGCAGCCCCCGTGAGCGGGGGGGCTACGAGCAGTACTTC
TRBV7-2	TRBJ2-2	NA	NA	CASSLGYGGNTGELFF	TGTGCCAGCAGCTTGGGATACGGGGGGAACACCGGGGAGCTGTTTTTT
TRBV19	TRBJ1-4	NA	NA	CASSIGGLGKEKLFF	TGTGCCAGTAGTATAGGGGGACTTGGGAAAGAAAAACTGTTTTTT
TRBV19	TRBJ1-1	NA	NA	CASRINQGRETEAFF	TGTGCCAGTAGGATAAATCAGGGGAGAGAGACTGAAGCTTTCTTT
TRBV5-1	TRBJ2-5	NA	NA	CASSLEGYGETQYF	TGCGCCAGCAGTTTGGAGGGGTACGGGGAGACCCAGTACTTC
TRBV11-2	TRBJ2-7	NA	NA	CASSLNGLWEQYF	TGTGCCAGCAGCTTAAATGGGCTCTGGGAGCAGTACTTC
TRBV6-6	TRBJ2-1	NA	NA	CASSYSRYNEQFF	TGTGCCAGCAGTTACTCCAGGTACAATGAGCAGTTCTTC
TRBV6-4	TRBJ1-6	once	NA	CASSGTNNSPLHF	TGTGCCAGCAGTGGGACAAATAATTCACCCCTCCACTTT
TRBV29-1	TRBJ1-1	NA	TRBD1	CSVEQGADTEAFF	TGCAGCGTGGAACAGGGGGCGGACACTGAAGCTTTCTTT
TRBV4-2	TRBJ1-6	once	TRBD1	CASSQPWDREAVSPLHF	TGTGCCAGCAGCCAACCTTGGGACAGGGAAGCAGTCTCACCCCTCCACTTT
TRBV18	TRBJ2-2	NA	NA	CASSLQGRPNTGELFF	TGTGCCAGCTCCCTACAGGGGAGGCCGAACACCGGGGAGCTGTTTTTT
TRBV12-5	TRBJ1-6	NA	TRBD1	CASGLAGGDSPLHF	TGTGCTAGTGGTTTGGCAGGGGGCGATTCACCCCTCCACTTT
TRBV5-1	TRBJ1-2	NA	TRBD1	CASSPYSGQGALGYTF	TGCGCCAGCAGCCCCTATTCGGGACAGGGGGCGTTGGGCTACACCTTC
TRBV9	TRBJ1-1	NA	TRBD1	CASSVQGQSTEAFF	TGTGCCAGCAGCGTGCAGGGACAGTCAACTGAAGCTTTCTTT
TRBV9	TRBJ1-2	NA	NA	CASSVFPGGNYGYTF	TGTGCCAGCAGCGTATTTCCGGGAGGGAACTATGGCTACACCTTC
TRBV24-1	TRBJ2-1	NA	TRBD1	CATSDSGTGDSEQFF	TGTGCCACCAGTGATTCCGGGACAGGGGACAGTGAGCAGTTCTTC
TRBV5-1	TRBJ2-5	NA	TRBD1	CASSPVKGAKIEETQYF	TGCGCCAGCAGCCCCGTTAAGGGGGCCAAGATTGAGGAGACCCAGTACTTC
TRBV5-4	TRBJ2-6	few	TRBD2	CASSYTSGGASGANVLTF	TGTGCCAGCAGCTATACTAGCGGGGGGGCCTCTGGGGCCAACGTCCTGACTTTC
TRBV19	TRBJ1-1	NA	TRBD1	CASSILRGTASTEAFF	TGTGCCAGTAGTATTTTACGTGGGACAGCGAGCACTGAAGCTTTCTTT
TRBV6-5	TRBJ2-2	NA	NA	CGLGRADTGELFF	TGTGGGTTAGGCAGGGCCGACACCGGGGAGCTGTTTTTT
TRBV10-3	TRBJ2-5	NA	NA	CATAGQSQETQYF	TGTGCCACCGCGGGACAGAGTCAAGAGACCCAGTACTTC
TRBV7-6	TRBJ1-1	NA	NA	CASSPALGGNTEAFF	TGTGCCAGCAGCCCAGCCCTGGGGGGGAACACTGAAGCTTTCTTT
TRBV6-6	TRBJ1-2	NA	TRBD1	CARTGTFGYTF	TGTGCCAGGACAGGGACGTTCGGCTACACCTTC
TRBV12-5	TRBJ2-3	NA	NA	CASGEGVDTQYF	TGTGCTAGTGGCGAGGGCGTAGATACGCAGTATTTT